The present T cell receptor (beta chain) was sequenced within a study of blood T cell repertoires in COVID-19. Study-wide background: Collection of acute and convalescent COVID-19 samples took place in the United States, Italy and Spain. T cells, B-cell-depleted T cells, or PBMCs supplied cDNA or gDNA.

Trimming stripped 2 bases from V and 3 bases from J, with 18 bases between. CDR1 and CDR2 (germline): SGHVS, FNYEAQ. The CDR3 is 17 residues long. How the authors handled the data: Nucleated cell counts were estimated from reference gene primer amplification. The assay was immunoSEQ multiplex PCR, and TCRdb's table has in-frame clones only and misses some. The V and J calls and clone size were taken over from that table, and D and trimming were inferred from the DNA. The sample yields under 250,000 clones, over 90% seen once. Seattle's cohort entered during active infection and was followed longitudinally.

Input material: peripheral blood. The chain couples TRBV7-6 to TRBJ2-3, with D perhaps matching TRBD1 (5 bases). This sequence originates from a young man with COVID-19, enrolled during active disease. In nucleotides, the CDR3 is TGTGCCAGCAGCTTATCCCCCGCAGGGAAGGGAACAGATACGCAGTATTTT. Protein product: CASSLSPAGKGTDTQYF.